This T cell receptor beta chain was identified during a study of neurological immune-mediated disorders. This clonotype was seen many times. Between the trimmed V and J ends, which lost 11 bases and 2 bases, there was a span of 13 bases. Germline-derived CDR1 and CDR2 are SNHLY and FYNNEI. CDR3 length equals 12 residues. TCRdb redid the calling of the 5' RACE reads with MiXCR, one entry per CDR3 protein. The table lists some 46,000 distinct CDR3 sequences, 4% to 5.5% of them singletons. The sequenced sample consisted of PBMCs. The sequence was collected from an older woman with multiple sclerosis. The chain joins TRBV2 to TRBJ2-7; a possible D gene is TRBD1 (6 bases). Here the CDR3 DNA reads TGTGCCTCCAACAGGGCCACCTACGAGCAGTACTTC. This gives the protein CASNRATYEQYF.